These 32 T cell receptor beta chains originate from one sample sequenced in a study of cytomegalovirus exposure and HLA in healthy donors. This PCR relied on a set of 60 Vbeta primers and 13 Jbeta primers. TCRdb keeps only in-frame clones here, not all; method: immunoSEQ multiplex PCR. This table holds 100,000 to 150,000 clones, 78% found once. Sequencing was carried out using PBMCs. These receptors came from a man aged 25 to 45 in good health and CMV-seropositive.

The chain recombines TRBV9 with TRBJ1-2; 7 positions agree with TRBD1. The germline V gene encodes CDR1 SGDLS and CDR2 YYNGEE. The CDR3 sequence is 13 residues long. With V trimmed by 5 bases and J by 3 bases, 4 bases remained unmatched. CDR3 DNA sequence: TGTGCCAGCAGGGCCACAGGGGACTATGGCTACACCTTC. Translated, it gives CASRATGDYGYTF.

The V and J genes are TRBV6-5 and TRBJ1-2; 7 positions match TRBD1. CDR1 and CDR2 (germline): MNHEY, SVGAGI. The CDR3 consists of 13 residues. After removal of 7 bases from V and 4 bases from J, the junction contained 6 bases not matched to a gene. CDR3 residues: CASTRQGSYGYTF. The CDR3 coding sequence is TGTGCCAGCACCCGACAGGGAAGCTATGGCTACACCTTC.

CDR3 coding DNA: TGTGCCAGCAGTGAAAGGACAGGGGTCCGACTAGCCGGGAGGATTTACGAGCAGTACTTC. Its protein product is CASSERTGVRLAGRIYEQYF. This chain joins TRBV6-1 and TRBJ2-7; TRBD1 matches 9 bases. The junction had 21 bases not matched to a gene; V was cut back by 2 bases and J by 4 bases. Germline V lookup: CDR1 MNHNS, CDR2 SASEGT. The CDR3 covers 20 residues.

This clone appeared a single time. The chain recombines TRBV5-5 with TRBJ1-2; D is perhaps TRBD1 (5 bases). The CDR3 has 13 amino acids. V shed 2 bases and J shed 6 bases, with 11 bases lying between them. From germline, CDR1 is SGHKS and CDR2 YYEKEE (reference sequence). CDR3 DNA sequence: TGTGCCAGCAGCTTCGGGCAGGGTGATGGCTACACCTTC. Translation: CASSFGQGDGYTF.

Comment on this clone: The same CDR3 also results from other DNA sequences found in this sample. The chain joins TRBV27 to TRBJ2-1; D may be TRBD1 (6 bases). Germline V gene sequence: CDR1 MNHEY, CDR2 SMNVEV (reference sequence). Trimming cost V 2 bases and J 2 bases, with 13 bases left between them. CDR3 size: 16 residues. Written as DNA, the CDR3 is TGTGCCAGCAGTTTACGTACAGGGCTCCCCTACAATGAGCAGTTCTTC. This sequence encodes CASSLRTGLPYNEQFF.

V is TRBV7-2 and J is TRBJ1-2; TRBD1 might be the D (6 bases). The CDR3 consists of 16 residues. CDR1 and CDR2 (germline): SGHTA, FQGNSA. V was pared by 0 bases and J by 5 bases, with 16 bases between. The CDR3 bases are TGTGCCAGCAGCTTAGCGAGTAGACAGGAAATTTATGGCTACACCTTC. It specifies CASSLASRQEIYGYTF.

The V gene is TRBV11-2, the J gene TRBJ1-1, with 7 bases matching TRBD1. CDR3 size: 17 residues. Germline CDR1 is SGHAT and CDR2 is FQNNGV. The junction had 13 bases not matched to a gene; V was cut back by 4 bases and J by 2 bases. CDR3: CASSYPLAGGKNTEAFF. As DNA, the CDR3 is TGTGCCAGCAGCTACCCCCTGGCAGGGGGAAAAAACACTGAAGCTTTCTTT.

This clone showed up just a few times. The V and J genes are TRBV5-1 and TRBJ1-5; D gene ambiguous. The V gene lost 0 bases and the J gene lost 4 bases, with 8 bases spanning the gap. CDR3 size: 14 residues. CDR1 and CDR2 from the germline V gene are SGHRS and YFSETQ. This CDR3 reads CASSLGPENQPQHF. CDR3 coding DNA: TGCGCCAGCAGCTTGGGGCCGGAGAATCAGCCCCAGCATTTT.

This chain joins TRBV9 and TRBJ2-3, with a tentative D call TRBD2 (5 bases). Trimming left V 0 bases short and J 0 bases short, with 11 bases between. This CDR3 comprises 16 residues. The germline V gene has CDR1 SGDLS and CDR2 YYNGEE. CDR3 DNA sequence: TGTGCCAGCAGCGTAGCAAGCGGCCCTAGCACAGATACGCAGTATTTT. Translation gives CASSVASGPSTDTQYF.

The chain joins TRBV4-3 to TRBJ1-3; TRBD1 matches at 9 bases. In germline, CDR1 is LGHNA, CDR2 YSLEER. CDR3 size: 15 residues. With V trimmed by 4 bases and J by 2 bases, 3 bases remained unmatched. In DNA form, the CDR3 reads TGCGCCAGCAGCCGACAGGGGGGCGCTGGAAACACCATATATTTT. Its protein product is CASSRQGGAGNTIYF.

V is TRBV19 and J is TRBJ1-1; 7 bases are shared with TRBD1. This CDR3 comprises 13 residues. CDR1 LNHDA and CDR2 SQIVND come from the germline V gene (reference sequence). V shed 7 bases and J 1 base; nucleotides not matched to a gene: 3. This CDR3 reads CASTHRGNTEAFF. The CDR3 nucleotides read TGTGCCAGTACACACAGGGGGAACACTGAAGCTTTCTTT.

The chain combines TRBV9 with TRBJ2-1; D possibly corresponds to TRBD2 (6 bases). The CDR3 consists of 14 residues. V shed 0 bases and J shed 8 bases, with 12 bases lying between them. The V gene's germline CDR1 is SGDLS and CDR2 YYNGEE. The CDR3 sequence: CASSVGTRRDEQFF. As DNA, the CDR3 is TGTGCCAGCAGCGTAGGGACCCGGAGGGATGAGCAGTTCTTC.

The J gene is TRBJ2-7, the V gene TRBV19; 7 bases fit TRBD1. This CDR3 has 14 amino acids. Trimming removed 0 bases from V and 7 bases from J; junction bases left unmatched: 6. CDR1 is LNHDA and CDR2 is SQIVND in the germline V gene (reference sequence). The CDR3 bases are TGTGCCAGTAGTATAGACTGGACAGGCGGGGAGCAGTACTTC. This codes for CASSIDWTGGEQYF.

The chain joins TRBV4-2 to TRBJ1-3, with D possibly matching TRBD1 (5 bases). Germline-derived CDR1 and CDR2 are LGHNA and YNFKEQ. The CDR3 has 16 amino acids. Trimming removed 1 base at V and 0 bases at J, with 10 bases between. In DNA, the CDR3 is TGTGCCAGCAGCCAAGGGGGCGAACTCTCTGGAAACACCATATATTTT. This translates into CASSQGGELSGNTIYF.

The rearrangement joins TRBV27 to TRBJ2-3, with 10 bases matching TRBD1. This CDR3 spans 15 amino acids. Germline V gives CDR1 MNHEY, CDR2 SMNVEV (reference sequence). V was pared by 5 bases and J by 6 bases, with 8 bases of the junction left unmatched. This CDR3 is CASSQRDRGSDTQYF. In nucleotides, the CDR3 is TGTGCCAGCAGTCAACGGGACAGGGGTTCGGATACGCAGTATTTT.

The chain combines TRBV9 with TRBJ2-1, with 10 bases lining up with TRBD2. CDR3 length equals 15 residues. J was trimmed by 6 bases and V by 3 bases; bases with no gene match: 6. The germline gives CDR1 SGDLS, CDR2 YYNGEE. The CDR3: CASSASGTSVNEQFF. The CDR3 DNA is TGTGCCAGCAGCGCATCCGGGACTAGCGTCAATGAGCAGTTCTTC.

V usage is TRBV12-5 and J usage is TRBJ2-3, with 11 bases that match TRBD2. V dropped 4 bases and J dropped 2; count of bases not matched to a gene: 2. The CDR3 has 15 amino acids. The V gene's germline CDR1 is LGHNT and CDR2 FRNRAP. Here the CDR3 DNA reads TGTGCTAGTGGTTCTAGCGGGAGGCCCACAGATACGCAGTATTTT. It is translated as CASGSSGRPTDTQYF.

The genes are TRBV27 and TRBJ2-1, with D perhaps matching TRBD1 (6 bases). The CDR3 consists of 15 residues. Trimming removed 5 bases at V and 4 bases at J, with 15 bases between. The germline gives CDR1 MNHEY, CDR2 SMNVEV (reference sequence). CDR3 coding DNA: TGTGCCAGCAGTCCGCCCACAGGGCCTTACAATGAGCAGTTCTTC. The encoded protein is CASSPPTGPYNEQFF.

The V call is TRBV28, the J call TRBJ2-7, with 9 bases identical to TRBD1. Germline assignment: CDR1 MDHEN and CDR2 SYDVKM. V gave up 5 bases and J gave up 2 bases; unmatched junction bases: 7. This CDR3 has 15 residues. The CDR3 is CASSVRDRATYEQYF. In DNA form, the CDR3 reads TGTGCCAGCAGTGTAAGGGACAGGGCCACCTACGAGCAGTACTTC.

The V and J genes are TRBV7-9 and TRBJ2-1; possibly TRBD1 for D (6 bases). The CDR3 has 11 amino acids. Germline CDR1 is SEHNR and CDR2 is FQNEAQ (reference sequence). With 5 bases removed from V and 9 bases from J, the gap between germline ends came to 8 bases. CDR3 residues: CASSRQAEQFF. The CDR3 DNA follows: TGTGCCAGCAGCCGACAGGCTGAGCAGTTCTTC.

The chain carries TRBV4-1 and TRBJ2-5; a weak D match, TRBD2 (5 bases). The length of the CDR3 is 13 residues. V lost 8 bases and J lost 4, with 14 bases in between. Per the germline V gene, CDR1 is MGHRA and CDR2 is YSYEKL. Here the CDR3 DNA reads TGCGCCAGCGGACTTTCTGTGGGAGAGACCCAGTACTTC. It translates to CASGLSVGETQYF.

The sample holds one count of this clone. The V and J genes are TRBV9 and TRBJ1-1; 7 bases are a match to TRBD1. The trim removed 4 bases at V and 3 bases at J, leaving 12 bases unmatched. Germline CDR1 reads SGDLS; CDR2 reads YYNGEE. The CDR3 runs to 16 residues. The CDR3 coding sequence is TGTGCCAGCAGCCACGGCATTCGACAGGGCGACACTGAAGCTTTCTTT. Residues: CASSHGIRQGDTEAFF.

This chain joins TRBV5-1 and TRBJ2-2; TRBD1 agrees at 7 bases. The CDR3 has 14 amino acids. The trim removed 0 bases at V and 4 bases at J, leaving 0 bases unmatched. Germline CDR1 and CDR2: SGHRS and YFSETQ. The CDR3 sequence: CASSLGQGTGELFF. The CDR3 DNA reads TGCGCCAGCAGCTTGGGACAGGGCACCGGGGAGCTGTTTTTT.

The chain uses TRBV11-2 and TRBJ2-7; a weak D match, TRBD1 (6 bases). Germline V gene lookup returns CDR1 SGHAT and CDR2 FQNNGV. V gave up 4 bases and J gave up 3 bases, with 13 bases separating them. This CDR3 region has 14 residues. CDR3 region: CASSSIRDIYEQYF. CDR3 nucleotide sequence: TGTGCCAGCAGCTCGATCCGGGACATCTACGAGCAGTACTTC.

This clone was detected only a few times. J is TRBJ2-7 and V is TRBV5-1, with 9 bases fitting TRBD2. V was clipped by 4 bases and J by 3 bases; unmatched bases: 5. Germline V lookup: CDR1 SGHRS, CDR2 YFSETQ. The CDR3 runs 14 residues. This chain's CDR3 is CASSRREGIYEQYF. CDR3 nucleotides: TGCGCCAGCAGCCGGCGGGAGGGGATCTACGAGCAGTACTTC. Complete variable domain (other parts from reference TRBV5-1 and TRBJ2-7): KAGVTQTPRYLIKTRGQQVTLSCSPISGHRSVSWYQQTPGQGLQFLFEYFSETQRNKGNFPGRFSGRQFSNSRSEMNVSTLELGDSALYLCASSRREGIYEQYFGPGTRLTVT.

V gene TRBV27 combines with J gene TRBJ1-4; 10 bases are shared with TRBD1. CDR1 MNHEY and CDR2 SMNVEV come from the germline V gene (reference sequence). V was clipped by 0 bases and J by 5 bases; unmatched bases: 0. CDR3 length equals 15 residues. The chain's CDR3 is CASSLSGQGNEKLFF. For the CDR3, the DNA is TGTGCCAGCAGTTTATCGGGACAGGGGAATGAAAAACTGTTTTTT. Full variable domain (outside the CDR3, taken from reference TRBV27 and TRBJ1-4): EAQVTQNPRYLITVTGKKLTVTCSQNMNHEYMSWYRQDPGLGLRQIYYSMNVEVTDKGDVPEGYKVSRKEKRNFPLILESPSPNQTSLYFCASSLSGQGNEKLFFGSGTQLSVL.

The chain is built from TRBV5-1 and TRBJ2-1, with 12 nucleotides matching TRBD2. CDR1 SGHRS and CDR2 YFSETQ come from the germline V gene. Losses at the gene ends were 2 bases for V and 6 bases for J; bases not matched to a gene: 6. The CDR3 is made up of 16 amino acids. In nucleotides, the CDR3 is TGCGCCAGCAGCTTCGACCTAGCGGGAGGGGGCAATGAGCAGTTCTTC. This sequence encodes CASSFDLAGGGNEQFF.

The chain carries TRBV5-4 and TRBJ1-1; D is perhaps TRBD1 (5 bases). Trimming cost V 3 bases and J 13 bases, with 22 bases left between them. The CDR3 covers 14 residues. Germline lookup yields CDR1 SGHNT and CDR2 YYREEE (reference sequence). CDR3 in amino acids: CASSSQTQRGRDFF. As DNA, the CDR3 is TGTGCCAGCAGCTCCCAAACTCAACGGGGGAGGGATTTCTTT.

CDR3 protein: CATSRDGYAGGLSYNEQFF. The CDR3 DNA is TGTGCCACCAGCAGAGATGGGTACGCGGGAGGGCTTAGCTACAATGAGCAGTTCTTC. J is TRBJ2-1 and V is TRBV15, with TRBD2 identical over 9 bases. Germline CDR1 reads LNHNV; CDR2 reads YYDKDF (reference sequence). The CDR3 is 19 amino acids. V lost 0 bases and J lost 3; bases outside the gene matches: 12.

This rearrangement joins TRBV18 to TRBJ2-5; D not certain. The ends were cut back, 2 bases at V and 0 bases at J, with 7 bases in the middle. The CDR3 has 14 amino acids. Germline-derived CDR1 and CDR2 are KGHSH and LQKENI. CDR3 DNA: TGTGCCAGCTCACCATTCACAAACCAAGAGACCCAGTACTTC. Encoded protein: CASSPFTNQETQYF.

Only a few counts were recorded for this clone. The chain has TRBV5-6 and TRBJ1-2; 7 nucleotides match TRBD1. The germline CDR1 and CDR2 sequences are SGHDT and YYEEEE. V shed 1 base, J shed 3 bases, and the junction held 6 bases outside the gene matches. This CDR3 is built from 15 residues. CDR3: CASSLSRGVYYGYTF. The DNA for the CDR3 is TGTGCCAGCAGCTTGAGCAGGGGGGTTTACTATGGCTACACCTTC.

This clone came up a few times. The chain uses TRBV10-3 and TRBJ1-1; 10 bases are shared with TRBD1. The V gene end was trimmed by 2 bases and the J gene end by 6 bases; junction bases not matched to a gene: 3. This CDR3 has 14 amino acids. Germline V lookup: CDR1 ENHRY, CDR2 SYGVKD. The CDR3 DNA follows: TGTGCCATCAGTGAGGGACAGGGGGTATCTGAAGCTTTCTTT. Its protein product is CAISEGQGVSEAFF.